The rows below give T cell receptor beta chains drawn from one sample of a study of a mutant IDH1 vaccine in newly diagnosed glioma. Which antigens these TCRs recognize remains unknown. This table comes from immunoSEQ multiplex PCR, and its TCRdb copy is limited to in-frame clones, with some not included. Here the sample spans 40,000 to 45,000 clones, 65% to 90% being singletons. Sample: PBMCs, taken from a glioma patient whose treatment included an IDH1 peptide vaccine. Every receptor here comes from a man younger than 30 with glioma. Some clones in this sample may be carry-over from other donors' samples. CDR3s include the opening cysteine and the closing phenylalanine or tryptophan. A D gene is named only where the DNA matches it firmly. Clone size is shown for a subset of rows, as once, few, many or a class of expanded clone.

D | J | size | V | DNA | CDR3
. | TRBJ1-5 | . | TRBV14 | TGTGCCAGCAGCCAGGGTCCCAATCAGCCCCAGCATTTT | CASSQGPNQPQHF
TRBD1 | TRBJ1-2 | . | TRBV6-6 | TGTGCCAGCAGTCCAGGGGGCGCGCATGGCTACACCTTC | CASSPGGAHGYTF
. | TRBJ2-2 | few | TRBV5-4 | TGTGCCAGCAGCTCCCGGGACTCAAGGGCCGGGGAGCTGTTTTTT | CASSSRDSRAGELFF
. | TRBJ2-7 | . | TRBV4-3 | TGCGCCAGCAGCCAGGTAGCGGACCTCTCCTACGAGCAGTACTTC | CASSQVADLSYEQYF
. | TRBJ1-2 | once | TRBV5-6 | TGTGCCAGCAGCTTGAGGGCAGGCTATGGCTACACCTTC | CASSLRAGYGYTF
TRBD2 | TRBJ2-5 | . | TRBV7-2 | TGTGCTAGCAGTCCGGGCAGGACTAGCGGGGTACGGACCCAGTACTTC | CASSPGRTSGVRTQYF
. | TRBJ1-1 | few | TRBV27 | TGTGCCAGCAGTTTATCGTGGGGGGGACGGAACACTGAAGCTTTCTTT | CASSLSWGGRNTEAFF
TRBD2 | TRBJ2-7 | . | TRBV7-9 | TGTGCCAGCAGCCAGAGCGGGAGGGCCGCGGCGCAGTACTTC | CASSQSGRAAAQYF
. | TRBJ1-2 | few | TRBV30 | TGTGCCTGGAGTGTATGGAGGGGAGGGACCTATGGCTACACCTTC | CAWSVWRGGTYGYTF
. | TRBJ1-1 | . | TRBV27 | TGTGCCAGCAGACCAGGGAGGGGGGTGACTGAAGCTTTCTTT | CASRPGRGVTEAFF
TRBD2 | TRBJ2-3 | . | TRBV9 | TGTGCCAGCAGCGTAGTAGGGGGAGGGGTAGCGGGAGGTCACACAGATACGCAGTATTTT | CASSVVGGGVAGGHTDTQYF